The clone carrying this TCR beta chain appeared many times. These data belong to a study of T-cell memory formation after mild COVID-19. The germline V gene encodes CDR1 SQVTM and CDR2 ANQGSEA. V shed 7 bases and J 4 bases; nucleotides not matched to a gene: 6. The CDR3 is 13 residues long. TCRdb analysed the 5' RACE reads with MiXCR anew, one entry per CDR3 protein. In the table there are 190,000 or so distinct CDR3 sequences, over 20% of which are singletons. This chain uses TRBV29-1 with TRBJ2-7; 11 nucleotides agree with TRBD1. The sequencing sample was made of PBMCs or a T cell subset sorted from them (not recorded which). This receptor was taken from an adult woman who had mild COVID-19 (a few samples of this study predate the infection). Cell type and time point are not known. In DNA, the CDR3 is TGCAGCGCCCGGACAGGGGGCGCGTACGAGCAGTACTTC. Its protein product is CSARTGGAYEQYF.